A selection of T cell receptor beta chains follows, all from one sample in a study of control samples from healthy donors and cancer patients. Sequencing used immunoSEQ multiplex PCR; TCRdb keeps in-frame clones, though not all of them. In the table there are some 80,000 clones, 89% of which are singletons. The sequencing input was blood. The source of these receptors is a man between 50 and 59 years old in good health. Both conserved end residues are part of each CDR3. The D gene is left open where the match is weak. A row's size may be missing; if present it is once, few, many or a size class.

v_gene: TRBV6-5
j_gene: TRBJ2-3
d_gene: TRBD1
abundance: -
CDR3aa: CASSHGQGQDTQYF
CDR3nt: TGTGCCAGCAGCCACGGACAGGGTCAAGATACGCAGTATTTT

v_gene: TRBV30
j_gene: TRBJ1-1
d_gene: -
abundance: -
CDR3aa: CAWSLNTEAFF
CDR3nt: TGTGCCTGGAGTTTGAACACTGAAGCTTTCTTT

v_gene: TRBV18
j_gene: TRBJ1-4
d_gene: TRBD1
abundance: -
CDR3aa: CASSPDRGRSEKLFF
CDR3nt: TGTGCCAGCTCACCGGACAGGGGGCGGAGTGAAAAACTGTTTTTT

v_gene: TRBV30
j_gene: TRBJ1-3
d_gene: -
abundance: -
CDR3aa: CAWARFGNTIYF
CDR3nt: TGTGCCTGGGCAAGATTTGGAAACACCATATATTTT

v_gene: TRBV4-1
j_gene: TRBJ1-4
d_gene: -
abundance: -
CDR3aa: CASSQGTANEKLFF
CDR3nt: TGCGCCAGCAGCCAAGGGACAGCTAATGAAAAACTGTTTTTT

v_gene: TRBV13
j_gene: TRBJ2-7
d_gene: -
abundance: -
CDR3aa: CASSLAGQPPYEQYF
CDR3nt: TGTGCCAGCAGCTTAGCCGGGCAGCCGCCCTACGAGCAGTACTTC

v_gene: TRBV9
j_gene: TRBJ2-3
d_gene: -
abundance: -
CDR3aa: CASSADLEQADTQYF
CDR3nt: TGTGCCAGCAGCGCTGATCTCGAACAAGCCGATACGCAGTATTTT

v_gene: TRBV6-5
j_gene: TRBJ1-5
d_gene: TRBD1
abundance: -
CDR3aa: CASSRQGDQPQHF
CDR3nt: TGTGCCAGCAGTCGACAGGGAGATCAGCCCCAGCATTTT

v_gene: TRBV9
j_gene: TRBJ2-3
d_gene: -
abundance: few
CDR3aa: CASSVGGLSTDTQYF
CDR3nt: TGTGCCAGCAGCGTAGGGGGACTGAGCACAGATACGCAGTATTTT

v_gene: TRBV6-4
j_gene: TRBJ2-3
d_gene: TRBD1
abundance: -
CDR3aa: CASSKEGTEGTDTQYF
CDR3nt: TGTGCCAGCTCGAAGGAAGGGACAGAAGGCACAGATACGCAGTATTTT

v_gene: TRBV11-3
j_gene: TRBJ2-5
d_gene: -
abundance: once
CDR3aa: CASSPPGSGQETQYF
CDR3nt: TGTGCCAGCAGCCCCCCCGGGAGCGGACAAGAGACCCAGTACTTC

v_gene: TRBV6-1
j_gene: TRBJ2-3
d_gene: -
abundance: -
CDR3aa: CASSDATSRTDTQYF
CDR3nt: TGTGCCAGCAGTGATGCGACCTCGAGGACAGATACGCAGTATTTT

v_gene: TRBV6-6
j_gene: TRBJ1-1
d_gene: -
abundance: -
CDR3aa: CASSYSSNMGSEAFF
CDR3nt: TGTGCCAGCAGTTACTCGAGTAATATGGGCAGTGAAGCTTTCTTT

v_gene: TRBV6-4
j_gene: TRBJ1-5
d_gene: -
abundance: -
CDR3aa: CASSDDSRDQPQHF
CDR3nt: TGTGCCAGCAGTGACGACAGCCGCGATCAGCCCCAGCATTTT

v_gene: TRBV6-5
j_gene: TRBJ1-2
d_gene: -
abundance: once
CDR3aa: CASSYDGYGYTF
CDR3nt: TGTGCCAGCAGTTACGACGGGTATGGCTACACCTTC

v_gene: TRBV19
j_gene: TRBJ2-7
d_gene: -
abundance: -
CDR3aa: CASKQTGGGSSYEQYF
CDR3nt: TGTGCCAGTAAACAAACAGGGGGGGGAAGCTCCTACGAGCAGTACTTC

v_gene: TRBV11-2
j_gene: TRBJ1-5
d_gene: -
abundance: -
CDR3aa: CASSLEDGRYSNQPQHF
CDR3nt: TGTGCCAGCAGCTTAGAGGACGGACGGTATAGCAATCAGCCCCAGCATTTT

v_gene: TRBV28
j_gene: TRBJ1-1
d_gene: -
abundance: few
CDR3aa: CASRTQVNTEAFF
CDR3nt: TGTGCCAGCAGGACACAGGTAAACACTGAAGCTTTCTTT

v_gene: TRBV27
j_gene: TRBJ1-5
d_gene: -
abundance: -
CDR3aa: CASSLKGARSPQPQHF
CDR3nt: TGTGCCAGCAGTTTAAAAGGGGCGCGGTCCCCTCAGCCCCAGCATTTT

v_gene: TRBV9
j_gene: TRBJ1-2
d_gene: TRBD1
abundance: -
CDR3aa: CASSGRGQGAPPNYGYTF
CDR3nt: TGTGCCAGCAGCGGGCGAGGCCAGGGGGCCCCACCGAACTATGGCTACACCTTC

v_gene: TRBV5-4
j_gene: TRBJ2-3
d_gene: -
abundance: -
CDR3aa: CASSLRGGTLTDTQYF
CDR3nt: TGTGCCAGCAGCTTAAGAGGGGGGACTCTCACAGATACGCAGTATTTT

v_gene: TRBV15
j_gene: TRBJ1-6
d_gene: -
abundance: few
CDR3aa: CATSREGASSPLHF
CDR3nt: TGTGCCACCAGCAGAGAGGGGGCGAGTTCACCCCTCCACTTT

v_gene: TRBV6-5
j_gene: TRBJ1-2
d_gene: -
abundance: -
CDR3aa: CASSRTDTNYGYTF
CDR3nt: TGTGCCAGCAGTCGGACAGACACTAACTATGGCTACACCTTC

v_gene: TRBV15
j_gene: TRBJ1-6
d_gene: -
abundance: -
CDR3aa: CATSRDPRQDSPLHF
CDR3nt: TGTGCCACCAGCAGAGATCCCAGACAGGATTCACCCCTCCACTTT

v_gene: TRBV5-1
j_gene: TRBJ2-3
d_gene: -
abundance: -
CDR3aa: CASSSRGPDTQYF
CDR3nt: TGCGCCAGCAGCTCTCGCGGCCCCGATACGCAGTATTTT

v_gene: TRBV6-5
j_gene: TRBJ2-5
d_gene: -
abundance: -
CDR3aa: CASTGRFQETQYF
CDR3nt: TGTGCCAGCACTGGACGGTTCCAAGAGACCCAGTACTTC

v_gene: TRBV5-8
j_gene: TRBJ2-2
d_gene: -
abundance: -
CDR3aa: CASSSGTRNTGELFF
CDR3nt: TGTGCCAGCAGCTCTGGGACCCGGAACACCGGGGAGCTGTTTTTT

v_gene: TRBV5-1
j_gene: TRBJ1-2
d_gene: TRBD1
abundance: -
CDR3aa: CASSPGPGTGGDYGYTF
CDR3nt: TGCGCCAGCAGCCCGGGCCCCGGGACAGGGGGCGACTATGGCTACACCTTC

v_gene: TRBV18
j_gene: TRBJ1-2
d_gene: -
abundance: -
CDR3aa: CASSPPEGRYGYTF
CDR3nt: TGTGCCAGCTCACCCCCAGAGGGAAGGTATGGCTACACCTTC

v_gene: TRBV6-6
j_gene: TRBJ2-2
d_gene: TRBD1
abundance: -
CDR3aa: CASSRDRRNTGELFF
CDR3nt: TGTGCCAGCAGCCGGGACAGGAGAAACACCGGGGAGCTGTTTTTT

v_gene: TRBV29-1
j_gene: TRBJ2-7
d_gene: -
abundance: -
CDR3aa: CSVGRLHEQYF
CDR3nt: TGCAGCGTTGGAAGGCTGCACGAGCAGTACTTC

v_gene: TRBV5-6
j_gene: TRBJ2-1
d_gene: TRBD1
abundance: -
CDR3aa: CASSLGDRVNEQFF
CDR3nt: TGTGCCAGCAGCTTGGGGGACAGGGTTAATGAGCAGTTCTTC

v_gene: TRBV7-8
j_gene: TRBJ2-7
d_gene: -
abundance: -
CDR3aa: CASSFEKGNYEQYF
CDR3nt: TGTGCCAGCAGCTTCGAAAAGGGCAACTACGAGCAGTACTTC

v_gene: TRBV2
j_gene: TRBJ1-2
d_gene: -
abundance: -
CDR3aa: CASSVGSGNSGYTF
CDR3nt: TGTGCCAGCAGTGTAGGGTCAGGGAATTCAGGCTACACCTTC

v_gene: TRBV11-2
j_gene: TRBJ2-3
d_gene: -
abundance: -
CDR3aa: CASSLTQPTDTQYF
CDR3nt: TGTGCCAGCAGCTTAACGCAGCCCACAGATACGCAGTATTTT

v_gene: TRBV24-1
j_gene: TRBJ2-1
d_gene: -
abundance: -
CDR3aa: CATSDSKYRSSYNEQFF
CDR3nt: TGTGCCACCAGTGATTCGAAATACAGGAGCTCCTACAATGAGCAGTTCTTC

v_gene: TRBV15
j_gene: TRBJ1-2
d_gene: -
abundance: -
CDR3aa: CATSRDSIYGYTF
CDR3nt: TGTGCCACCAGCAGAGACAGCATCTATGGCTACACCTTC

v_gene: TRBV5-8
j_gene: TRBJ1-5
d_gene: -
abundance: -
CDR3aa: CASRASYSNQPQHF
CDR3nt: TGTGCCAGCAGAGCCTCGTATAGCAATCAGCCCCAGCATTTT

v_gene: TRBV7-6
j_gene: TRBJ2-7
d_gene: -
abundance: few
CDR3aa: CASSFVGGVSHEQYF
CDR3nt: TGTGCCAGCAGCTTTGTAGGAGGGGTTTCCCACGAGCAGTACTTC

v_gene: TRBV9
j_gene: TRBJ2-3
d_gene: -
abundance: -
CDR3aa: CASSVEYRITDTQYF
CDR3nt: TGTGCCAGCAGCGTAGAATACAGGATCACAGATACGCAGTATTTT

v_gene: TRBV5-1
j_gene: TRBJ2-2
d_gene: -
abundance: -
CDR3aa: CASSSELSYTGELFF
CDR3nt: TGCGCCAGCAGCTCGGAGTTATCATACACCGGGGAGCTGTTTTTT

v_gene: TRBV11-2
j_gene: TRBJ2-1
d_gene: TRBD2
abundance: -
CDR3aa: CASSFTSGGRYNEQFF
CDR3nt: TGTGCCAGCAGCTTTACTAGCGGGGGGCGTTACAATGAGCAGTTCTTC

v_gene: TRBV7-2
j_gene: TRBJ2-1
d_gene: -
abundance: -
CDR3aa: CASSLVPVYNEQFF
CDR3nt: TGTGCCAGCAGCTTAGTGCCGGTTTACAATGAGCAGTTCTTC

v_gene: TRBV27
j_gene: TRBJ2-1
d_gene: TRBD1
abundance: -
CDR3aa: CASTRTGGSYNEQFF
CDR3nt: TGTGCCAGCACCCGAACAGGGGGGTCCTACAATGAGCAGTTCTTC

v_gene: TRBV5-1
j_gene: TRBJ2-7
d_gene: -
abundance: once
CDR3aa: CASSPRVRTYEQYF
CDR3nt: TGCGCCAGCAGCCCTCGAGTCAGAACCTACGAGCAGTACTTC

v_gene: TRBV5-4
j_gene: TRBJ2-2
d_gene: -
abundance: -
CDR3aa: CASSLTRQVTGELFF
CDR3nt: TGTGCCAGCAGCTTGACCCGCCAAGTCACCGGGGAGCTGTTTTTT

v_gene: TRBV5-1
j_gene: TRBJ2-2
d_gene: -
abundance: -
CDR3aa: CASIPANPTGELFF
CDR3nt: TGCGCCAGCATACCGGCCAATCCCACCGGGGAGCTGTTTTTT

v_gene: TRBV27
j_gene: TRBJ2-7
d_gene: TRBD1
abundance: -
CDR3aa: CASSLRHPGTGTILWEQYF
CDR3nt: TGTGCCAGCAGTTTAAGGCACCCGGGGACAGGGACTATACTATGGGAGCAGTACTTC

v_gene: TRBV19
j_gene: TRBJ2-5
d_gene: -
abundance: -
CDR3aa: CASSIIAGETQYF
CDR3nt: TGTGCCAGTAGTATAATCGCCGGAGAGACCCAGTACTTC

v_gene: TRBV9
j_gene: TRBJ2-3
d_gene: -
abundance: few
CDR3aa: CASSVVTGSTDTQYF
CDR3nt: TGTGCCAGCAGCGTAGTCACGGGATCCACAGATACGCAGTATTTT

v_gene: TRBV19
j_gene: TRBJ2-4
d_gene: -
abundance: -
CDR3aa: CASSPSLSRNIQYF
CDR3nt: TGTGCCAGTAGTCCAAGTCTTTCGCGGAACATTCAGTACTTC

v_gene: TRBV5-1
j_gene: TRBJ2-5
d_gene: -
abundance: -
CDR3aa: CASSLAGTPEETQYF
CDR3nt: TGCGCCAGCAGCTTGGCTGGGACGCCCGAAGAGACCCAGTACTTC

v_gene: TRBV6-5
j_gene: TRBJ2-3
d_gene: -
abundance: -
CDR3aa: CASSYRQPSTDTQYF
CDR3nt: TGTGCCAGCAGTTATAGGCAACCCAGCACAGATACGCAGTATTTT

v_gene: TRBV9
j_gene: TRBJ1-5
d_gene: -
abundance: -
CDR3aa: CASSIGTLNQPQHF
CDR3nt: TGTGCCAGCAGCATTGGGACCCTAAATCAGCCCCAGCATTTT

v_gene: TRBV5-4
j_gene: TRBJ2-7
d_gene: -
abundance: -
CDR3aa: CASSPEAASYEQYF
CDR3nt: TGTGCCAGCAGCCCGGAGGCGGCGTCCTACGAGCAGTACTTC